This TCR beta chain is drawn from a study of molecular identifiers for immune sequencing clone quantification. Broader study findings: Sizes of highly expanded clones could be underestimated through identical TCRs sharing a barcode. Clones with over 20 RNA copies captured over 98% of effector molecules but under 1% of naive ones.

Libraries of naive CD8 cells were prepared from around 20,000 to 1,000,000 sorted cells using 10%, 30% or 50% RNA. V lost 2 bases and J 1 base, leaving 13 bases between the germline ends. CDR1 SGHRS and CDR2 YFSETQ come from the germline V gene. The CDR3 length is 15 residues. MiXCR was run by TCRdb on the PCR reads, yielding one entry per CDR3 protein. Of hundreds of thousands of distinct CDR3 sequences in the sample, less than 30% were seen once. On this clonotype itself: The target antigen is unknown.

This receptor was identified in a human donor in good health. Some libraries in this study had Jurkat cell RNA spiked in. The V call is TRBV5-1, the J call TRBJ2-7; D possibly corresponds to TRBD1 (5 bases). The specimen sequenced was naive CD8+ T cells from blood, with Jurkat cell RNA spiked in. As for subset: FACS-sorted CD8+CD4-CCR7+CD45RA+ naive T cells. Here the CDR3 reads CASSFGARESYEQYF. The CDR3 DNA sequence: TGCGCCAGCAGCTTTGGGGCTAGAGAATCCTACGAGCAGTACTTC.